One and the same sample provided the 4 T cell receptor beta chains below, sequenced in a study of blood T cells in healthy people across ages. A second PCR, run for about 7 to 11 cycles, used a sample-barcoded 5' primer plus a J-beta primer mix. TCRdb itself ran the 5' RACE reads through MiXCR, one entry per CDR3 protein. Here the sample spans 540,000 or so distinct CDR3 sequences, less than 25% being singletons. This same sample was also taken into another study, of T cells of mothers and their children.

The sample comprised blood. The receptor set was obtained from a boy aged 5-17 years in good health.

There are many counts of this clonotype. The rearrangement links TRBV24-1 to TRBJ2-1; 10 bases are a match to TRBD2. V shed 3 bases and J 0 bases; nucleotides not matched to a gene: 1. The V gene's germline CDR1 is KGHDR and CDR2 SFDVKD. The length of the CDR3 is 16 residues. DNA for the CDR3: TGTGCCACCAGTGATGTAGCGGGGGGCTCCTACAATGAGCAGTTCTTC. Protein: CATSDVAGGSYNEQFF.

A few counts support this clonotype. The chain links TRBV4-1 to TRBJ2-5; either TRBD1 or TRBD2 may fit D (5 bases each). CDR3 length: 16 residues. V was pared by 1 base and J by 2 bases, with 14 bases between. Germline V gene lookup returns CDR1 MGHRA and CDR2 YSYEKL. The CDR3 region has the DNA TGCGCCAGCAGCCAAGGGGGCCGGGGTTTACAAGAGACCCAGTACTTC. Translated: CASSQGGRGLQETQYF.

The chain has TRBV20-1 and TRBJ1-2; no reliable D call. This CDR3 is 9 amino acids long. CDR1 DFQATT and CDR2 SNEGSKA come from the germline V gene (reference sequence). This CDR3 is CGAHSGYTF. As DNA, the CDR3 is TGCGGAGCCCATAGCGGCTACACCTTC.

This clonotype was detected only a few times. V and J are TRBV27 and TRBJ1-6; no definite D call. CDR1 and CDR2 from the germline V gene are MNHEY and SMNVEV (reference sequence). Between the trimmed V and J ends, which lost 7 bases and 7 bases, there was a span of 20 bases. This CDR3 has 16 amino acids. The CDR3 coding sequence is TGTGCCAGCATGCCATCACCGGGCCCGAACAATTCACCCCTCCACTTT. It translates to CASMPSPGPNNSPLHF.